This TCR beta chain was observed in a study of CD8 T cells in Susac syndrome. Deletions cut 4 bases from V and 2 bases from J, with 21 bases between. Per germline, CDR1 SNHLY and CDR2 FYNNEI. There are 18 residues in the CDR3. Reverse transcription of roughly 0.5 to 1 ug RNA used random hexamers. Across 54 Vbeta and 13 Jbeta, TCR beta CDR3 was amplified with immunoSEQ multiplex PCR. TCRdb processed the immunoSEQ multiplex PCR reads anew with MiXCR; each CDR3 protein has one entry. The table shows more than 65,000 distinct CDR3 sequences, with 94% occurring only once. FACS was used to enrich TEMRA cells, whereas the CD8+ and CD4+ T cells were obtained by negative isolation. Overall study results and limits: Individuals included in the TCR sequencing and HLA analysis were acknowledged by the study to be relatively few in number.

Concerning this clonotype: Its antigen remains unidentified.

The chain employs TRBV2 and TRBJ2-1; D might be TRBD2 (6 bases). Sequencing was performed on CD8+ T cells from PBMCs. This receptor was identified in a human donor with multiple sclerosis. In DNA form, the CDR3 reads TGTGCCAGCAGTGCTAGGGGACTGCCAACGAATACCTACAATGAGCAGTTCTTC. Its protein product is CASSARGLPTNTYNEQFF.